This paragraph covers one T cell receptor beta chain sequence. Its antigen is currently not known. No base quality information exists; no much larger clone differs at one position. Libraries were prepared through the immunoSEQ multiplex PCR assay. The original pipeline was this. A statistical classification framework was developed to diagnose cytomegalovirus status using the catalog of TCR beta chain sequences. The clones in this table, taken by TCRdb from immuneACCESS, are in-frame only. Not every clone is retained; where verified, under half of the shortfall comes from an unresolved V gene, and the cause of the rest is unknown. For V, J and clone size, that table is used; D and trimming come from the DNA. A total of approximately 170,000 clones appear in this sample, 84% of them only once. Of the sample, roughly a tenth falls within the top ten clones. This entry comes from a study of cytomegalovirus exposure and HLA in healthy donors (dated by TCRdb to about 2017). With regard to the full study: According to a later analysis, the 120 or so validation repertoires were produced on the same platform as the 600 to 850 repertoires of the first cohort. A separate validation cohort of some 130 different subjects was used in addition to the 666-subject first cohort. The study combined high-throughput TCR immunosequencing, statistical association of individual TCRs with disease status, and machine learning to predict cytomegalovirus infection status. The aim of the study was to test whether cataloging public T cell receptors could identify signatures of past pathogen exposure.

What the authors observed across the whole study: Most TCR sequences were seen in very few donors, while some public TCRs were found in many individuals. In the study, some 160 TCR beta chains were listed as associated with cytomegalovirus. Subsequent analysis determined that TCRs grouped into clusters in the first cohort also showed a tendency toward co-occurrence across the 120 validation repertoires, and 85% to 95% of cluster scores exceeded 0. All 110 or so repertoires were used to score co-occurrence in the validation cohort in a later analysis, because that analysis had no HLA typing for the cohort. In vitro tests confirmed that three of the cytomegalovirus-associated TCR beta chains recognize cytomegalovirus antigens. In both the original and validation cohorts, the classifier was reported to diagnose cytomegalovirus status with high specificity and sensitivity. According to the authors, the approach could potentially be generalized to other disease states and immunological phenotypes.

Donors formed part of the validation cohort, which comprised over a hundred subjects and was distinct from the first cohort of 666 subjects. From a lookup of the germline V gene, CDR1 and CDR2 are WSHSY and SAAADI. Spanning cysteine to phenylalanine, the CDR3 consists of 15 amino acids. The read is trimmed to its CDR3 DNA, 45 bases read in frame from base 1. V ends up 3 bases short and J 0 bases short, with an unmatched junction base count of 2. The sequence is built from TRBV10-2 and TRBJ2-1; 7 bases in the middle match TRBD1. This TCR derives from a young man in good health and CMV-seropositive. The sample comprised PBMCs. The CDR3 reads CASSEQGSSYNEQFF. The DNA sequence is given as TGCGCCAGCAGTGAACAGGGGAGCTCCTACAATGAGCAGTTCTTC.